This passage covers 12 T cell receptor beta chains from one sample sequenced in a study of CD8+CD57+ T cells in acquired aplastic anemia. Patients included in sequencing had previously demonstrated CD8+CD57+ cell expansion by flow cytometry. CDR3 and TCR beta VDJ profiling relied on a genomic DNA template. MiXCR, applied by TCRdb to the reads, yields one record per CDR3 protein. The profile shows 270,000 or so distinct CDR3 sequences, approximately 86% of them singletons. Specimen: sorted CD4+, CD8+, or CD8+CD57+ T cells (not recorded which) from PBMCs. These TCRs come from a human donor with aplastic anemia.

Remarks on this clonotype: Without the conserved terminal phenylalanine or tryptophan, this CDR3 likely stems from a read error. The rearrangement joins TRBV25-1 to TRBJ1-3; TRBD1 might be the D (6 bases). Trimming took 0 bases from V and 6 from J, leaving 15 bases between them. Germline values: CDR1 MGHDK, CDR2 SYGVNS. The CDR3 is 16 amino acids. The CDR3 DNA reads TGTGCCAGCAGTGAATATGCCGCAGGGGTGGAAAACACCATATATCTT. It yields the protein CASSEYAAGVENTIYL.

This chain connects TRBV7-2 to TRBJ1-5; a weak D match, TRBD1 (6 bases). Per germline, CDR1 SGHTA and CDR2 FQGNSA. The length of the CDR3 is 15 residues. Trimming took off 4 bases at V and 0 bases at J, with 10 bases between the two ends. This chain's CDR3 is CASSSRGFSNQPQHF. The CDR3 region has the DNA TGTGCCAGCAGCTCCAGGGGATTTAGCAATCAGCCCCAGCATTTT.

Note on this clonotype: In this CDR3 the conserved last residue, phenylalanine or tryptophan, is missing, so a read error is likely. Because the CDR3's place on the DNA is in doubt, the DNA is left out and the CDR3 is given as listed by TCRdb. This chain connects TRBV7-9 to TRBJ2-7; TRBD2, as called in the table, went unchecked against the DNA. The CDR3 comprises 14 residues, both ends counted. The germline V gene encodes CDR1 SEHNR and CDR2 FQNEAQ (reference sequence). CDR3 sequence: CASSSTHGGRKGCS.

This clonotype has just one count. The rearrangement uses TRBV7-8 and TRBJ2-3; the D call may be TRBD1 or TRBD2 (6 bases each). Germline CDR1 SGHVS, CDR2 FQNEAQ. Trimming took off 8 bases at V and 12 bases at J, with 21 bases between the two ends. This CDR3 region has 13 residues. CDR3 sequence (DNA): TGTGCCAGCGGCGACGGGGGCAGAAACATTCAGTATTTT. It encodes CASGDGGRNIQYF.

Here the CDR3 reads CASSFSLAGGADYGYTF. The CDR3 DNA sequence: TGTGCCAGCAGCTTCTCACTAGCGGGGGGCGCCGACTATGGCTACACCTTC. The chain combines TRBV7-9 with TRBJ1-2, with D possibly being TRBD1 (6 bases). The CDR3 length is 17 residues. CDR1 and CDR2 from the germline V gene are SEHNR and FQNEAQ (reference sequence). Trimming removed 3 bases at V and 3 bases at J, with 20 bases between.

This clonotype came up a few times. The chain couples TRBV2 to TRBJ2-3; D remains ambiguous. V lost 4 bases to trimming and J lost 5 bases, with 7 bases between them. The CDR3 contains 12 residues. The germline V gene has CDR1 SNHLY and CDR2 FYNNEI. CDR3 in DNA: TGTGCCAGCAGTGGGCTGGGAGATACGCAGTATTTT. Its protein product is CASSGLGDTQYF.

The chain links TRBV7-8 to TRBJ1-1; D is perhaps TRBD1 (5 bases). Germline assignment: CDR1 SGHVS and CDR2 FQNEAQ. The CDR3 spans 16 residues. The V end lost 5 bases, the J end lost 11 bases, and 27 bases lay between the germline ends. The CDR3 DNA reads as TGTGCCAGCAGCGTGGGGCAGGATACGCATTATTTTGGCGCTTTCTTT. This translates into CASSVGQDTHYFGAFF.

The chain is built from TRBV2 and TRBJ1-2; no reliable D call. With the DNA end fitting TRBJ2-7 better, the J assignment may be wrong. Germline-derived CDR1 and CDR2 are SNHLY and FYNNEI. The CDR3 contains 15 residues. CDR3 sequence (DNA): TGTGCCAGCAGTGAGCGAGAGCCCTCACACTACGAGCAGTACTTC. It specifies CASSEREPSHYEQYF.

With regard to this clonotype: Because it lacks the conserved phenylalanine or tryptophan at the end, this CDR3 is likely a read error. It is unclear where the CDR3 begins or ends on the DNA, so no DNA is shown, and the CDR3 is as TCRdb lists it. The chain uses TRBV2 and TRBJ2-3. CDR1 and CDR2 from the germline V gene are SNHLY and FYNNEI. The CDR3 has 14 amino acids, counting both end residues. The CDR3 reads CASSEAGIHEPQFC.

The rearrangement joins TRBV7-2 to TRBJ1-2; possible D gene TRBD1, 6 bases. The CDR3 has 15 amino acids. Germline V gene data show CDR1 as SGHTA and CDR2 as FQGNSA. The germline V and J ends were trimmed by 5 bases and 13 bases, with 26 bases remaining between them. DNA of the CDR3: TGTGCCAGCAGCCCCGGGCCCACAGGGAATCCACCCCTCACCTTC. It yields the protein CASSPGPTGNPPLTF.

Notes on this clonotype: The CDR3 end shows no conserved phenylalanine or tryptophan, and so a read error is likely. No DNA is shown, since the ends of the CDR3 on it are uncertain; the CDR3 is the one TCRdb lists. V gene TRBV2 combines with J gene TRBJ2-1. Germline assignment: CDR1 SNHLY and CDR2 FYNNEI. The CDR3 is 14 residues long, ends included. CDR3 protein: CASSLSGGGYTFGS.

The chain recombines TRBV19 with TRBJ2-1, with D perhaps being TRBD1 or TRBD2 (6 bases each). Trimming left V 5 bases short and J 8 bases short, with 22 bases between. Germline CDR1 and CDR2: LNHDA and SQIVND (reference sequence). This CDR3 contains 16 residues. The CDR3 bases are TGTGCCAGTAGTCTGGGGGGCGAAAACGGTCAGGATGAGCAGTTCTTC. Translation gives CASSLGGENGQDEQFF.